Listed below are T cell receptor beta chains from one sample, sequenced in a study of cytomegalovirus exposure and HLA in healthy donors. The table came from immunoSEQ multiplex PCR; TCRdb's copy has only in-frame clones and leaves some out. The data hold about 120,000 clones, with around 63% observed a single time. The sample consisted of PBMCs. The receptors originated from a man aged 40-49 years in good health and CMV-seropositive. CDR3s include the opening cysteine and the closing phenylalanine or tryptophan. A D gene is named only where the DNA matches it firmly. Size is stated for part of the rows, as once, few or many counts, or as a class when the clone is expanded.

abundance	v_gene	d_gene	len	j_gene	CDR3aa	CDR3nt
NA	TRBV30	TRBD1	14	TRBJ1-5	CAWTRDRGGQPQHF	TGTGCCTGGACCCGGGACAGGGGGGGTCAGCCCCAGCATTTT
NA	TRBV2	NA	13	TRBJ2-2	CASSQQPTGELFF	TGTGCCAGCAGTCAACAACCCACCGGGGAGCTGTTTTTT
NA	TRBV11-2	NA	14	TRBJ1-1	CASSPDRQDTEAFF	TGTGCCAGCAGCCCTGACCGACAGGACACTGAAGCTTTCTTT
NA	TRBV9	NA	14	TRBJ2-7	CASSVVPGSYEQYF	TGTGCCAGCAGCGTAGTCCCGGGGTCCTACGAGCAGTACTTC
once	TRBV5-4	TRBD1	14	TRBJ2-7	CASRQGQGFHEQYF	TGTGCCAGCAGGCAGGGACAGGGGTTCCACGAGCAGTACTTC
NA	TRBV7-9	TRBD2	16	TRBJ2-5	CASSLGPAGMQETQYF	TGTGCCAGCAGCTTAGGTCCAGCGGGGATGCAAGAGACCCAGTACTTC
NA	TRBV5-6	NA	14	TRBJ1-4	CASSLGWRSEKLFF	TGTGCCAGCAGCTTGGGGTGGAGGAGTGAAAAACTGTTTTTT
few	TRBV7-2	NA	11	TRBJ2-2	CASSLTGELFF	TGTGCCAGCAGCCTTACCGGGGAGCTGTTTTTT
NA	TRBV2	NA	15	TRBJ1-1	CASRVPGGGGTEAFF	TGTGCCAGCAGGGTCCCGGGAGGGGGGGGGACTGAAGCTTTCTTT
NA	TRBV7-2	NA	13	TRBJ2-2	CASSRLEGRELFF	TGTGCCAGCAGCCGGTTGGAGGGCCGGGAGCTGTTTTTT
few	TRBV2	TRBD1	15	TRBJ1-3	CASSRDSSSGNTIYF	TGTGCCAGCAGCCGGGACAGCAGCTCTGGAAACACCATATATTTT
NA	TRBV10-1	TRBD1	15	TRBJ1-2	CASSLRTGGYYGYTF	TGCGCCAGCAGTTTAAGGACAGGGGGCTACTATGGCTACACCTTC
NA	TRBV4-1	TRBD1	18	TRBJ1-1	CASSQRPRDRPPNTEAFF	TGCGCCAGCAGCCAAAGACCCCGGGACAGGCCACCAAACACTGAAGCTTTCTTT
few	TRBV4-1	TRBD2	18	TRBJ2-4	CASSPGLAGGQAKNIQYF	TGCGCCAGCAGCCCGGGACTAGCGGGAGGGCAGGCCAAAAACATTCAGTACTTC
NA	TRBV7-9	NA	15	TRBJ2-6	CASSLVDAGANVLTF	TGTGCCAGCAGCTTAGTTGATGCGGGGGCCAACGTCCTGACTTTC
few	TRBV7-9	NA	14	TRBJ2-3	CASSLQGSTDTQYF	TGTGCCAGCAGCTTACAGGGGAGCACAGATACGCAGTATTTT
NA	TRBV21-1	NA	15	TRBJ1-2	CASSIPGQGNYGYTF	TGTGCCAGCAGCATCCCCGGACAGGGTAACTATGGCTACACCTTC
NA	TRBV5-1	NA	14	TRBJ1-1	CASSPQGANTEAFF	TGCGCCAGCAGCCCGCAGGGCGCGAACACTGAAGCTTTCTTT
NA	TRBV14	NA	11	TRBJ2-7	CASSLLYEQYF	TGTGCCAGCAGCCTACTTTACGAGCAGTACTTC
NA	TRBV2	TRBD2	16	TRBJ2-3	CASRGERGLTTDTQYF	TGTGCCAGCAGGGGGGAGCGGGGGCTAACCACAGATACGCAGTATTTT
few	TRBV19	NA	13	TRBJ1-1	CASSAYMNTEAFF	TGTGCCAGTAGTGCATACATGAACACTGAAGCTTTCTTT
NA	TRBV30	NA	14	TRBJ2-4	CAWGTGYSENIQYF	TGTGCCTGGGGAACAGGGTACTCTGAAAACATTCAGTACTTC
NA	TRBV7-9	NA	16	TRBJ2-3	CASSLAIVKPTDTQYF	TGTGCCAGCAGCTTAGCTATTGTCAAGCCCACAGATACGCAGTATTTT
NA	TRBV14	NA	16	TRBJ1-2	CASSQDRFLYRNGYTF	TGTGCCAGCAGCCAAGATCGGTTTCTCTACCGAAATGGCTACACCTTC
once	TRBV5-6	NA	16	TRBJ2-7	CASSLEKGGWPYEQYF	TGTGCCAGCAGCTTGGAAAAAGGAGGTTGGCCCTACGAGCAGTACTTC
few	TRBV10-3	NA	14	TRBJ1-2	CAISESRGGYGYTF	TGTGCCATCAGTGAGTCGAGAGGGGGCTATGGCTACACCTTC
few	TRBV5-5	TRBD1	15	TRBJ1-3	CASSLGGDRGNTIYF	TGTGCCAGCAGCTTGGGCGGGGACAGGGGAAACACCATATATTTT
few	TRBV5-1	NA	14	TRBJ2-7	CASSFGQGGYEQYF	TGCGCCAGCAGCTTCGGGCAGGGAGGCTACGAGCAGTACTTC
NA	TRBV6-5	TRBD2	16	TRBJ2-7	CVSSYSGTSGMYEQYF	TGTGTCAGCAGTTACTCCGGGACTAGCGGGATGTACGAGCAGTACTTC
NA	TRBV27	NA	13	TRBJ1-6	CASSLSQGTPLHF	TGTGCCAGCAGTTTGTCGCAGGGGACACCCCTCCACTTT
NA	TRBV6-4	TRBD2	19	TRBJ2-2	CAPSVRTSGGPSNTGELFF	TGTGCCCCCTCGGTCAGGACTAGCGGGGGGCCGTCGAACACCGGGGAGCTGTTTTTT
NA	TRBV7-2	NA	13	TRBJ2-5	CASSPDRQETQYF	TGTGCCAGCAGTCCCGACAGACAAGAGACCCAGTACTTC
once	TRBV28	NA	15	TRBJ2-5	CASTLPGQVQETQYF	TGTGCCAGCACCCTCCCCGGACAAGTACAAGAGACCCAGTACTTC